A selection of T cell receptor beta chains follows, all from one sample in a study of blood T cells in healthy people across ages. TCRdb reprocessed the 5' RACE reads via MiXCR and lists one record per CDR3 protein. The sample holds a few hundred thousand distinct CDR3 sequences, about 28% seen once. The same data also contributed to another study, on T cells of mothers and their children.

Sequencing used blood. These receptors originate from a boy aged 2 to 10 in good health. Both conserved end residues are part of each CDR3. Each record gives: J gene, CDR3 length, D gene, V gene, clone size, CDR3 protein, CDR3 DNA. A D gene is named only where the DNA matches it firmly. Size values are once, few and many counts, or a class for expanded clones, and some rows have none.

j_gene: TRBJ2-3
len: 16
d_gene: TRBD1
v_gene: TRBV9
abundance: few
CDR3aa: CACSAQSGTALDTQYF
CDR3nt: TGTGCCTGCAGCGCTCAATCCGGGACAGCTCTAGATACGCAGTATTTT

j_gene: TRBJ2-2
len: 17
d_gene: TRBD2
v_gene: TRBV7-2
abundance: NA
CDR3aa: CASSLRPGGRGTGELFF
CDR3nt: TGTGCCAGCAGCTTAAGGCCAGGCGGGAGAGGGACCGGGGAGCTGTTTTTT

j_gene: TRBJ2-5
len: 14
d_gene: TRBD2
v_gene: TRBV12-3/TRBV12-4
abundance: NA
CDR3aa: CASSQGLADETQYF
CDR3nt: TGTGCCAGCAGTCAGGGACTAGCGGATGAGACCCAGTACTTC

j_gene: TRBJ2-7
len: 15
d_gene: NA
v_gene: TRBV10-2
abundance: few
CDR3aa: CASSESGARSYEQYF
CDR3nt: TGCGCCAGCAGTGAGTCCGGGGCCCGCTCCTACGAGCAGTACTTC

j_gene: TRBJ2-2
len: 14
d_gene: NA
v_gene: TRBV12-3/TRBV12-4
abundance: NA
CDR3aa: CASSADTATGELFF
CDR3nt: TGTGCCAGCAGTGCGGACACGGCCACCGGGGAGCTGTTTTTT

j_gene: TRBJ2-1
len: 18
d_gene: TRBD2
v_gene: TRBV7-2
abundance: few
CDR3aa: CASSLELVAGTAYNEQFF
CDR3nt: TGTGCCAGCAGCTTAGAGTTGGTAGCGGGGACCGCCTACAATGAGCAGTTCTTC

j_gene: TRBJ2-5
len: 13
d_gene: NA
v_gene: TRBV11-2
abundance: NA
CDR3aa: CVSSLGLKETQYF
CDR3nt: TGTGTCAGCAGCTTAGGACTAAAAGAGACCCAGTACTTC

j_gene: TRBJ2-6
len: 12
d_gene: NA
v_gene: TRBV12-3/TRBV12-4
abundance: few
CDR3aa: CASSFGANVLTF
CDR3nt: TGTGCCAGCAGTTTTGGGGCCAACGTCCTGACTTTC

j_gene: TRBJ2-7
len: 14
d_gene: NA
v_gene: TRBV10-3
abundance: NA
CDR3aa: CAIRKVAETYEQYF
CDR3nt: TGTGCCATCAGGAAGGTGGCAGAAACCTACGAGCAGTACTTC

j_gene: TRBJ2-7
len: 15
d_gene: NA
v_gene: TRBV6-5
abundance: NA
CDR3aa: CASSYSFKSSYEQYF
CDR3nt: TGTGCCAGCAGTTACTCATTCAAGAGCTCCTACGAGCAGTACTTC

j_gene: TRBJ1-5
len: 13
d_gene: NA
v_gene: TRBV28
abundance: NA
CDR3aa: CASSWEENQPQHF
CDR3nt: TGTGCCAGCAGTTGGGAAGAGAATCAGCCCCAGCATTTT

j_gene: TRBJ2-1
len: 13
d_gene: TRBD1
v_gene: TRBV29-1
abundance: few
CDR3aa: CSGGQGGDNEQFF
CDR3nt: TGCAGCGGGGGACAGGGGGGGGACAATGAGCAGTTCTTC

j_gene: TRBJ2-2
len: 15
d_gene: NA
v_gene: TRBV9
abundance: few
CDR3aa: CASSARAVLTGELFF
CDR3nt: TGTGCCAGCAGCGCCCGGGCGGTTTTGACCGGGGAGCTGTTTTTT

j_gene: TRBJ1-2
len: 14
d_gene: NA
v_gene: TRBV7-6
abundance: NA
CDR3aa: CASSSPDSNYGYTF
CDR3nt: TGTGCCAGCAGCTCCCCGGATTCTAACTATGGCTACACCTTC

j_gene: TRBJ1-1
len: 12
d_gene: NA
v_gene: TRBV29-1
abundance: NA
CDR3aa: CSANGQNTEAFF
CDR3nt: TGCAGCGCAAACGGACAGAACACTGAAGCTTTCTTT

j_gene: TRBJ2-1
len: 12
d_gene: NA
v_gene: TRBV3-1
abundance: NA
CDR3aa: CASINYYNEQFF
CDR3nt: TGTGCCAGCATCAACTATTACAATGAGCAGTTCTTC

j_gene: TRBJ2-1
len: 16
d_gene: NA
v_gene: TRBV20-1
abundance: NA
CDR3aa: CSASTIEVGVYNEQFF
CDR3nt: TGCAGTGCTAGTACCATTGAGGTGGGGGTTTACAATGAGCAGTTCTTC